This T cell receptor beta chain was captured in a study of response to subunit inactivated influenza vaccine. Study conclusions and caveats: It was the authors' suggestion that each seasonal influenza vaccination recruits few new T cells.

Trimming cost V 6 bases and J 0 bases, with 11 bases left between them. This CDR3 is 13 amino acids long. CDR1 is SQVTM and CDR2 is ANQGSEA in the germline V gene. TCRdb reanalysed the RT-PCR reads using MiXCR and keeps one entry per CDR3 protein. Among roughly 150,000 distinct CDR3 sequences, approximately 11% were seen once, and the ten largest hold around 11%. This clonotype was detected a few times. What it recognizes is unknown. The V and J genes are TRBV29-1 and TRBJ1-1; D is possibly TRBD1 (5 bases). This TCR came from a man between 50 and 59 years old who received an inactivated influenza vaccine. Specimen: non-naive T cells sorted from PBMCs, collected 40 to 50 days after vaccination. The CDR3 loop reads CSVRQKVNTEAFF. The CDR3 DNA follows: TGCAGCGTCCGACAGAAAGTGAACACTGAAGCTTTCTTT. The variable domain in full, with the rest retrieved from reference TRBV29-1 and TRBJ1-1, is SAVISQKPSRDICQRGTSLTIQCQVDSQVTMMFWYRQQPGQSLTLIATANQGSEATYESGFVIDKFPISRPNLTFSTLTVSNMSPEDSSIYLCSVRQKVNTEAFFGQGTRLTVV.